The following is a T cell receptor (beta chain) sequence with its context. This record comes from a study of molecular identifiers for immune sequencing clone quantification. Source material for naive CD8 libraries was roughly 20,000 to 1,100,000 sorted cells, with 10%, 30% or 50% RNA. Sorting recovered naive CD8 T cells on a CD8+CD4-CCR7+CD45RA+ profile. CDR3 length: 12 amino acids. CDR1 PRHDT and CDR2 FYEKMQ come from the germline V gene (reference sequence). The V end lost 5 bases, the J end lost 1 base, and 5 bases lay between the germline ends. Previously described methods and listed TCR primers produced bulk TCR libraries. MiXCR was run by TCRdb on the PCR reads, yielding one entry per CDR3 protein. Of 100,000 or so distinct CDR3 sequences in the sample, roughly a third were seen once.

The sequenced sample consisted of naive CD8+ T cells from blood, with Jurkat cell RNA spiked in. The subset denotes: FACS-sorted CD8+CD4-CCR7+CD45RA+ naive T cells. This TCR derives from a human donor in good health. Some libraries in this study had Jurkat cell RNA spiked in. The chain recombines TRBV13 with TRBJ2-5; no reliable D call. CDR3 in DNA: TGTGCCAGCAGCGCGGCCCAAGAGACCCAGTACTTC. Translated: CASSAAQETQYF.